The T cell receptor (beta chain) under discussion was sequenced for a study of T cells in Graves' hyperthyroidism and ophthalmopathy. This clonotype was counted at least ten times. Trimming took off 6 bases at V and 4 bases at J, with 16 bases between the two ends. The CDR3 is 13 residues long. Germline CDR1 and CDR2: DFQATT and SNEGSKA (reference sequence). Amplified TCR beta CDR3 regions derived from RNA transcripts. First-round RT-PCR of the TCR CDR3 relied on the HTBI primer set. Each CDR3 protein gets one entry after TCRdb re-called the multiplex PCR reads with MiXCR. The table shows fewer than 600,000 distinct CDR3 sequences, with around 15% occurring only once.

The receptor was isolated from a woman in her thirties or forties with Graves' hyperthyroidism. V is TRBV20-1 and J is TRBJ2-7; D is perhaps TRBD1 or TRBD2 (6 bases each). The sample was blood. CDR3 residues: CSAERGVGYEQYF. The CDR3 region has the DNA TGCAGTGCCGAGAGGGGGGTGGGATACGAGCAGTACTTC.